The source of this T cell receptor beta chain is a study of cytomegalovirus exposure and HLA in healthy donors. Regarding the study as a whole: Three chains linked to CMV were shown in vitro to be specific for CMV antigens. First-cohort TCR clusters were later found to tend to co-occur in the 120 validation repertoires. There were some public TCRs occurring in many donors, but most TCR sequences were rare.

The table came from immunoSEQ multiplex PCR; TCRdb's copy has only in-frame clones and leaves some out. The table records around 120,000 clones, around 88% of them present only once. Points on this clone: Its antigen is undetermined.

The roughly 120-subject validation cohort, separate from the approximately 640-subject first cohort, included the donors. Unmatched junction bases numbered 5, after V lost 10 bases and J lost 3 bases. CDR3 length: 13 amino acids. The germline CDR1 and CDR2 sequences are MNHEY and SMNVEV (reference sequence). The chain joins TRBV27 to TRBJ1-2, with TRBD1 matching 10 bases. This TCR was sampled from a man younger than 30 in good health and CMV-seronegative. Specimen: PBMCs. CDR3 in amino acids: CATRDRGDYGYTF. The CDR3 bases are TGTGCCACCAGGGACAGGGGAGACTATGGCTACACCTTC.